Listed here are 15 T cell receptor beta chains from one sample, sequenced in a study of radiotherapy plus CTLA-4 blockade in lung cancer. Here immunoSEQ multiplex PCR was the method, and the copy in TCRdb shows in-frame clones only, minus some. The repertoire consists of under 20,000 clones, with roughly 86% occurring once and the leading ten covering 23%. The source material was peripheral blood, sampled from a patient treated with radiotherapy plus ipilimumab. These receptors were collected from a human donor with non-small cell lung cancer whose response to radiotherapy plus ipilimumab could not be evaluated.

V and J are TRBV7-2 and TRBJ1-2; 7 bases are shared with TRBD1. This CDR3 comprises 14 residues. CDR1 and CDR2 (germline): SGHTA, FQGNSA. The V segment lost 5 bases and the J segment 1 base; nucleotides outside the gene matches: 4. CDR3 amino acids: CASSPGQFNYGYTF. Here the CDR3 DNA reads TGTGCCAGCAGCCCGGGACAGTTTAACTATGGCTACACCTTC.

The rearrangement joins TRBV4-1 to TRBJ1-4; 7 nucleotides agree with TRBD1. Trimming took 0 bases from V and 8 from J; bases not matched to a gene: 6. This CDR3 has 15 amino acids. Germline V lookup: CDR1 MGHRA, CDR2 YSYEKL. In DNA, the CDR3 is TGCGCCAGCAGCCAAGATGTGACAGGGAAGGAAAAACTGTTTTTT. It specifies CASSQDVTGKEKLFF.

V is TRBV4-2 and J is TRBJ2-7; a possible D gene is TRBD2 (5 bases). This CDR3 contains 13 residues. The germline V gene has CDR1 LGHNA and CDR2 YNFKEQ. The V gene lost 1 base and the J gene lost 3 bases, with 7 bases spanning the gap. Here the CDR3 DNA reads TGTGCCAGCAGCCAAGGCGGGCACTACGAGCAGTACTTC. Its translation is CASSQGGHYEQYF.

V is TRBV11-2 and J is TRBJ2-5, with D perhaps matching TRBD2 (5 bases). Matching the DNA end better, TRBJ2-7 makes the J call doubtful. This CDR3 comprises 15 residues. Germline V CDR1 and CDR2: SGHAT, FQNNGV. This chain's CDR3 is CASSLLGLQYDEQYF. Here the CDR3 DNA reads TGTGCCAGCAGCTTACTCGGACTGCAGTACGACGAGCAGTACTTC.

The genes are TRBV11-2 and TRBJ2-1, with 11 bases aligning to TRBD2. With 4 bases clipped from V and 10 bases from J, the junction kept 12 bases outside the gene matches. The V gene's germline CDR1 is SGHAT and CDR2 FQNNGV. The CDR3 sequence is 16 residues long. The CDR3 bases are TGTGCCAGCAGCTCTCTCTTAGCGGGAGGGCCCTTAGAGCAGTTCTTC. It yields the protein CASSSLLAGGPLEQFF.

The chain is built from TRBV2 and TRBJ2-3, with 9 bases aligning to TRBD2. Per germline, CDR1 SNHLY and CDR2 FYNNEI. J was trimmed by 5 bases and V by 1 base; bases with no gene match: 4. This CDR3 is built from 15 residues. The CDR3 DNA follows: TGTGCCAGCAGTGAAGTAGCGGGGGTAGTAGATACGCAGTATTTT. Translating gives CASSEVAGVVDTQYF.

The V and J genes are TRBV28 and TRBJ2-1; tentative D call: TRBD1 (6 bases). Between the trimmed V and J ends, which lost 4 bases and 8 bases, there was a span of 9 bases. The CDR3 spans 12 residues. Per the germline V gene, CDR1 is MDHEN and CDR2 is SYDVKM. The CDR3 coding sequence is TGTGCCAGCAGTTCACAGGGCCATGAGCAGTTCTTC. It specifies CASSSQGHEQFF.

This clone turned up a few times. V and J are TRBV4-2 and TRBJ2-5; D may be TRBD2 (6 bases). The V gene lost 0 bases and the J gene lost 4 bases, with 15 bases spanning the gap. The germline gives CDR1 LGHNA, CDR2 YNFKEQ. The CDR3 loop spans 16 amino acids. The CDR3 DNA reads TGTGCCAGCAGCCAAGATCAGGCTAGCGTTGGAGAGACCCAGTACTTC. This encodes CASSQDQASVGETQYF.

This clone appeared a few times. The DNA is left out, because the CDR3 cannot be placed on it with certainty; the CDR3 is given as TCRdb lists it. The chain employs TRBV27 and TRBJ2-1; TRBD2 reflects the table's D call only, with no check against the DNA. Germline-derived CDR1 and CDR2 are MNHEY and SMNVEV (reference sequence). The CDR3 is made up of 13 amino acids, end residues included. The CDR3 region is CASSSSVNNEQFF.

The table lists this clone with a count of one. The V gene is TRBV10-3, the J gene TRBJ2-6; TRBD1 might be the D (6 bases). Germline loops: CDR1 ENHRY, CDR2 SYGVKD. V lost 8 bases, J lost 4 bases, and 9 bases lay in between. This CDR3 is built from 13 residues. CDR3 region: CAIEGVGANVLTF. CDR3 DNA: TGTGCCATCGAGGGGGTGGGGGCCAACGTCCTGACTTTC.

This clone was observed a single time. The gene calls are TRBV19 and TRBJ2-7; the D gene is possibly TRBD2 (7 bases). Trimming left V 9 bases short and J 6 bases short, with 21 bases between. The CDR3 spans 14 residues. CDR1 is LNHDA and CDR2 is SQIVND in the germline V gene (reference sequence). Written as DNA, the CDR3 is TGTGCCAGCCGGCCTTTCGGGGGGCTAGGCGAGCAGTACTTC. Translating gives CASRPFGGLGEQYF.

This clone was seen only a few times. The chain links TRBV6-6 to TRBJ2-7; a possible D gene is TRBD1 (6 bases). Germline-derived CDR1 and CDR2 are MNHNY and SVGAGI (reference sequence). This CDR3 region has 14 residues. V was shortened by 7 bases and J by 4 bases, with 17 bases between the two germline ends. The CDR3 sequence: CASNPGQPPYEQYF. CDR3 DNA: TGTGCCAGCAACCCTGGACAGCCCCCGTACGAGCAGTACTTC.

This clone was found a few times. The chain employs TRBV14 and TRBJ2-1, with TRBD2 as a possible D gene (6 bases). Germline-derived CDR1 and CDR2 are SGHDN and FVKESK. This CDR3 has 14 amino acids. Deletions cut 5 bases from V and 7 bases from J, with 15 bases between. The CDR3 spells CASSLGLGGNEQFF. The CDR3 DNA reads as TGTGCCAGCAGCTTGGGACTCGGGGGAAATGAGCAGTTCTTC.

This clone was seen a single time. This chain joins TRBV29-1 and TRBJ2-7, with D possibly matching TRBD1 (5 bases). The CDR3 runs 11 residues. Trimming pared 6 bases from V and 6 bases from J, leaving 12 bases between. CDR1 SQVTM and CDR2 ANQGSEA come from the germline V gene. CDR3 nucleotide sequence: TGCAGCGTATCGTTCAGGGCCGAGCAGTACTTC. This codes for CSVSFRAEQYF.

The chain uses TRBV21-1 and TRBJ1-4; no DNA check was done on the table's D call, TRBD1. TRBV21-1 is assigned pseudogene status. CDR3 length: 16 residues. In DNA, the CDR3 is TGTGCCAGCAGCCTCGGACAGGACAAAAAGGCTGAAAAACTGTTTTTT. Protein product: CASSLGQDKKAEKLFF.